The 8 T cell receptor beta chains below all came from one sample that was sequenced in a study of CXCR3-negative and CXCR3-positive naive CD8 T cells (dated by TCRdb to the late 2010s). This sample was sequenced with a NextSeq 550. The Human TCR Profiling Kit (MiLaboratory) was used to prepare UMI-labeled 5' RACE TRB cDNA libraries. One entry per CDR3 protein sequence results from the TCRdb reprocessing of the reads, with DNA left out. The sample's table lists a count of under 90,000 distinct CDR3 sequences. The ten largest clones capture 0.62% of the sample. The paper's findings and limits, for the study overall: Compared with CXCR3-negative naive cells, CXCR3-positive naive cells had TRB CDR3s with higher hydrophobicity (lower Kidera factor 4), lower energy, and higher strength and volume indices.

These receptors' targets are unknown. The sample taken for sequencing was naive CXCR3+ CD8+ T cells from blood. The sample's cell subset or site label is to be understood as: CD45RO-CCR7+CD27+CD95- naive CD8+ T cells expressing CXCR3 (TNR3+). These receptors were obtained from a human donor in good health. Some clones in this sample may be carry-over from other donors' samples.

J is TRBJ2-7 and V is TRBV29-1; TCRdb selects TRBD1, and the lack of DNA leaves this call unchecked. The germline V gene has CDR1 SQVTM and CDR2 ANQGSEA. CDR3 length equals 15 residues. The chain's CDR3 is CSVVTGRGLEGEQYF.

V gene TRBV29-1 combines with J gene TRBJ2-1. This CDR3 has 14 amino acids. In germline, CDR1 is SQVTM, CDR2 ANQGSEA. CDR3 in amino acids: CSVENRLIDDEQFF.

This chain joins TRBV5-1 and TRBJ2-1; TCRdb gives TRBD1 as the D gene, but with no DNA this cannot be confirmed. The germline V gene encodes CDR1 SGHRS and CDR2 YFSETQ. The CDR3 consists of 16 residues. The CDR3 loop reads CASSLSGQGAGSEQLF.

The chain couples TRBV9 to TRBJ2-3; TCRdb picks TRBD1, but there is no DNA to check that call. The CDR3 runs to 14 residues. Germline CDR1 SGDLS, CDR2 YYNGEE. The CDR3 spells CASSEGTGTDTQYF.

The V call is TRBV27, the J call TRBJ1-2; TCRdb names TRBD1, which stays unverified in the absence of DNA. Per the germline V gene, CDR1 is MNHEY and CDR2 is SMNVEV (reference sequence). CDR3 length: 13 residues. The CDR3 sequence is CASSLTENYGYTF.

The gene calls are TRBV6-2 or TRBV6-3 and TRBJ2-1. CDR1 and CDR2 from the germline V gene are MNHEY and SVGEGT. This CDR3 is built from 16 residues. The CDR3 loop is CASRGFAGSSYNEQFF.

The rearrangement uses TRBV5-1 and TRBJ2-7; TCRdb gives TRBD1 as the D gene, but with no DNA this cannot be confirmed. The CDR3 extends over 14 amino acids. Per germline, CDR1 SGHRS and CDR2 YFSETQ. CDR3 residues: CASSVRDPRDEQYF.

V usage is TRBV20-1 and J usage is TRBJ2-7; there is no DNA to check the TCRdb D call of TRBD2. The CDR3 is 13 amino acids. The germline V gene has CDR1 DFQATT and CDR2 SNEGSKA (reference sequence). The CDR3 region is CSAGDLTSYEQYF.